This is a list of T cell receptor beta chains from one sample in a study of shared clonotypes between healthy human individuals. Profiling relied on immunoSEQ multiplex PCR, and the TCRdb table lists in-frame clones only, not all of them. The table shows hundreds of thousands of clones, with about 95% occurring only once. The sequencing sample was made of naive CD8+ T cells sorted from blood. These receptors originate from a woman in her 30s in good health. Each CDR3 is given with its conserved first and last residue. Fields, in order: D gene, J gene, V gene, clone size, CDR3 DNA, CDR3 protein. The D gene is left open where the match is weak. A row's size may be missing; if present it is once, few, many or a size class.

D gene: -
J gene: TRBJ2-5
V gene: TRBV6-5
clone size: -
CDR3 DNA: TGTGCCAGCAGTTACGGGCAGGGTTTGACGGAGACCCAGTACTTC
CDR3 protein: CASSYGQGLTETQYF

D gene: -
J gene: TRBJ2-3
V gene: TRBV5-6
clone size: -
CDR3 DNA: TGTGCCAGCAGCTTGTATGGTAACACAGATACGCAGTATTTT
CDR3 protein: CASSLYGNTDTQYF

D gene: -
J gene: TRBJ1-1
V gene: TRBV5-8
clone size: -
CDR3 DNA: TGTGCCAGCAGCCCCCGGGTCACTGAAGCTTTCTTT
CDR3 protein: CASSPRVTEAFF

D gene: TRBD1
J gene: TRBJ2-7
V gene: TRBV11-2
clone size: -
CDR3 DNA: TGTGCCAGCGGACAGGGCCTCGGGTACGAGCAGTACTTC
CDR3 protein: CASGQGLGYEQYF

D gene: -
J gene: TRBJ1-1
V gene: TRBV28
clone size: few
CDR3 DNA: TGTGCCAGCGGTTACAGGGAAGCTTTCTTT
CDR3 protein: CASGYREAFF

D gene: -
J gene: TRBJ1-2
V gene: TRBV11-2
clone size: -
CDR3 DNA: TGTGCCAGCAGCTTAGACGGATCCTATGGCTACACCTTC
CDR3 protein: CASSLDGSYGYTF

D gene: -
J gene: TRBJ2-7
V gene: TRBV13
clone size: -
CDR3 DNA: TGTGCCAGCAGCGGTAGGACCGCCCGTGGGAGCCACGAGCAGTACTTC
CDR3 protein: CASSGRTARGSHEQYF

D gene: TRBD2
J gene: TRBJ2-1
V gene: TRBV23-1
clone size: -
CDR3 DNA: TGCGCCAGCAGTCAATACGAGCGGGAGAGTCTAAATGAGCAGTTCTTC
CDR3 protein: CASSQYERESLNEQFF

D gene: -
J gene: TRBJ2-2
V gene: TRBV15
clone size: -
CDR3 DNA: TGTGCCACCAGCGCACCGGAAAACACCGGGGAGCTGTTTTTT
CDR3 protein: CATSAPENTGELFF

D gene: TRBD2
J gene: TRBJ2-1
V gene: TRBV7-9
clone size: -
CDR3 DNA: TGTGCCAGCAGCTCGGGACTAGCGGGAGGGCCGGATGAGCAGTTCTTC
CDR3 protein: CASSSGLAGGPDEQFF

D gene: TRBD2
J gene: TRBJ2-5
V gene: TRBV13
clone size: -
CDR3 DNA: TGTGCCAGCAGCTTTTCAGGACTAGCGGGAGAGACCCAGTACTTC
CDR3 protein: CASSFSGLAGETQYF

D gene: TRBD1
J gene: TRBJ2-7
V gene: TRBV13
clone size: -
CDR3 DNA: TGTGCCAGCAGCTCCGGGACAGGGTCCTACGAGCAGTACTTC
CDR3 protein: CASSSGTGSYEQYF

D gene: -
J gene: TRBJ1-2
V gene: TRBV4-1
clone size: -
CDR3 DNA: TGCGCCAGCAGCCAAGTTCCAGGATCCTATGGCTACACCTTC
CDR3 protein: CASSQVPGSYGYTF

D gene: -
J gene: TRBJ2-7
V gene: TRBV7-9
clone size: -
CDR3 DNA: TGTGCCAGCAGCTTAGCCGGACGGGACGGTAGCTCCTACGAGCAGTACTTC
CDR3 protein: CASSLAGRDGSSYEQYF

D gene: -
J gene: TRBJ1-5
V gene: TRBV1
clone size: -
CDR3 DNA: TGCACCAGCATTTGGGTGGACGGGGATTATCAGCCCCAGCATTTT
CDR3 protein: CTSIWVDGDYQPQHF

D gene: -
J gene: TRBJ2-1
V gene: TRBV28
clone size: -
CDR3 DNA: TGTGCCAGCAGTTTATCGGGATCGAGACACAATGAGCAGTTCTTC
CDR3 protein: CASSLSGSRHNEQFF

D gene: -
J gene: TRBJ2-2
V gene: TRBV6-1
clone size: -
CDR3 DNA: TGTGCCAGCAGTGATCTAATTGGCTCCGGGGAGCTGTTTTTT
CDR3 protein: CASSDLIGSGELFF

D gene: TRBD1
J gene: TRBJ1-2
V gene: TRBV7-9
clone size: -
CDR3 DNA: TGTGCCACCCGTCAGGAGGGGGCATCTGGCTACACCTTC
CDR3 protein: CATRQEGASGYTF

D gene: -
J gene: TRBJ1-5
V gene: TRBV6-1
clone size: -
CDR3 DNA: TGTGCCAGCAGCCTACAGGGTTTGGGTCAGCCCCAGCATTTT
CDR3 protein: CASSLQGLGQPQHF

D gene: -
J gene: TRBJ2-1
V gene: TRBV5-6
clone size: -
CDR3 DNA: TGTGCCAGCAGCTTGGTGGCGGGATCAGGTCACAATGAGCAGTTCTTC
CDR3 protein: CASSLVAGSGHNEQFF

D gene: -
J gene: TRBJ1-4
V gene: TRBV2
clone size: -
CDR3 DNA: TGTGCCAGCAGTTCCCCCGCAACTAATGAAAAACTGTTTTTT
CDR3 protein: CASSSPATNEKLFF

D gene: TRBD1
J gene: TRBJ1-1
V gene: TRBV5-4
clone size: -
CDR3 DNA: TGTGCCAGCAGCCTCACAGGGGGCCCTGAAGCTTTCTTT
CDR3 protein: CASSLTGGPEAFF

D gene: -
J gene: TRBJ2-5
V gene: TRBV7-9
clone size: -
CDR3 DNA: TGTGCCAGCAGCCAAGGGACACCTTGGGAGACCCAGTACTTC
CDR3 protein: CASSQGTPWETQYF

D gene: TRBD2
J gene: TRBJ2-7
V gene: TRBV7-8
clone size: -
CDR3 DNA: TGTGCCAGCAGACTTGGGACTAGCACTGACGAGCAGTACTTC
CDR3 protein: CASRLGTSTDEQYF

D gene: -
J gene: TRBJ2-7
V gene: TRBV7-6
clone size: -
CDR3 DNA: TGTGCCAGCAGCTTTGGAGCGGGACAGACTTACGAGCAGTACTTC
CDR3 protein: CASSFGAGQTYEQYF

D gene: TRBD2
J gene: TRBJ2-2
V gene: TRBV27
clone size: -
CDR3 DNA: TGTGCCAGCGGGGGACTATTGCTCGAGACCGGGGAGCTGTTTTTT
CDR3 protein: CASGGLLLETGELFF

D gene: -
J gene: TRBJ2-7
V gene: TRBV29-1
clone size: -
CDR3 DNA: TGCAGCGTTGAAGATAAGGCGTCCTACGAGCAGTACTTC
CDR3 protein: CSVEDKASYEQYF

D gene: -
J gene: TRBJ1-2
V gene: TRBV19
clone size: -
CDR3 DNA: TGTGCCAGTAGTATAGACCTCTTTCACGGCTACACCTTC
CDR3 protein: CASSIDLFHGYTF

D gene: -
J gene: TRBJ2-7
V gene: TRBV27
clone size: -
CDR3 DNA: TGTGCCAGCAGCCCGAACCCAGGGAGAATCGGGGAGCAGTACTTC
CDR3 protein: CASSPNPGRIGEQYF

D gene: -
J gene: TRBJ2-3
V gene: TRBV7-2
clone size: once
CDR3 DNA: TGTGCCAGCAGCCTACTCTGGGTTGGGCGTGCTAGCACAGATACGCAGTATTTT
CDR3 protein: CASSLLWVGRASTDTQYF

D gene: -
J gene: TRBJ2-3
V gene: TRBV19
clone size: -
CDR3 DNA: TGTGCCAGTAGCGGAGGGAGGAATACGCAGTATTTT
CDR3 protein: CASSGGRNTQYF

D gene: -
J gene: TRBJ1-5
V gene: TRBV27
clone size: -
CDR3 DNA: TGTGCCAGCAGTTTAGTAGGGTATAGCAATCAGCCCCAGCATTTT
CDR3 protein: CASSLVGYSNQPQHF

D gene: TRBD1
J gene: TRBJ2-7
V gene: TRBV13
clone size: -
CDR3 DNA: TGTGCCAGCAACAGGGGGCGCGAGGGGCTTTCCTACGAGCAGTACTTC
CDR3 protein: CASNRGREGLSYEQYF

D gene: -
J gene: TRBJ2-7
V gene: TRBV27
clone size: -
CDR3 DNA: TGTGCCAGCAGACTGGGATACGAGCAGTACTTC
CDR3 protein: CASRLGYEQYF

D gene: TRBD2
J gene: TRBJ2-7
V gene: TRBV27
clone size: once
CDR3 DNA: TGTGCCAGCAGTTCCGGACTAGCGGGAGTGGCCGAGCAGTACTTC
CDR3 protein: CASSSGLAGVAEQYF

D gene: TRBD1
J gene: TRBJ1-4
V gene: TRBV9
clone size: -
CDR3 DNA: TGTGCCAGCAGCGTAGGAAGGACAGGGAATGAAAAACTGTTTTTT
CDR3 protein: CASSVGRTGNEKLFF

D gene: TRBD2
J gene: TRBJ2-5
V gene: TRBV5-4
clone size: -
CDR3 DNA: TGTGCCAGCAGCGCGCGGGAGGGGGGAGCCAGGGAGACCCAGTACTTC
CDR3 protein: CASSAREGGARETQYF

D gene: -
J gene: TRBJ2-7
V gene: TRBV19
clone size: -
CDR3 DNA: TGTGCCAGTAGTCTCACTAGTGGAGCCTACGAGCAGTACTTC
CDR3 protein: CASSLTSGAYEQYF

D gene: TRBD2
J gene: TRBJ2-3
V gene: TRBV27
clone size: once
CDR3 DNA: TGTGCCAGCAGTTTGCGGGAGCCCGCAGATACGCAGTATTTT
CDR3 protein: CASSLREPADTQYF

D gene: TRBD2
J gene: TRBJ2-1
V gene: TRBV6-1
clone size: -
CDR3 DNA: TGTGCCACCGATCGGACTAGCGTCGATGAGCAGTTCTTC
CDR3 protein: CATDRTSVDEQFF

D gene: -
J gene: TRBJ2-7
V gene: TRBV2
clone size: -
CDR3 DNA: TGTGCCAGCAGCTTAACGGGGAGCTCCTACGAGCAGTACTTC
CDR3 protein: CASSLTGSSYEQYF

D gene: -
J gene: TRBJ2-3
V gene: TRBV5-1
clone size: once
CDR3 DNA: TGCGCCAGCAGCACCTCCGGGGGAGATACGCAGTATTTT
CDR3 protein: CASSTSGGDTQYF

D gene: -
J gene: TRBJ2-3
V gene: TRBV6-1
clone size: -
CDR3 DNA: TGTGCCAGCAGAGATACGGATACGCAGTATTTT
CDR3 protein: CASRDTDTQYF

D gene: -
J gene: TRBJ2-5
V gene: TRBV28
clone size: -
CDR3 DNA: TGTGCCAGCAGTTTCTTTGGGCGAGAGACCCAGTACTTC
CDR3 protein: CASSFFGRETQYF

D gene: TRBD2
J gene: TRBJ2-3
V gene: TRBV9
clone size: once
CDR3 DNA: TGTGCCAGCAGCGTAAGCTCTTGGGCGGGAGAGGGTGATACGCAGTATTTT
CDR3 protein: CASSVSSWAGEGDTQYF

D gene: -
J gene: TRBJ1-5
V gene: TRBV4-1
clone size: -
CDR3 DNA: TGCGCCAGCAGCCAAGTGGGCGGGAACGGTCAGCCCCAGCATTTT
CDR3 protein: CASSQVGGNGQPQHF

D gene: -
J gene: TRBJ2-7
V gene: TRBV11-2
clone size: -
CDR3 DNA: TGTGCCAGCAGCCTTACAGCTACCTACGAGCAGTACTTC
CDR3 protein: CASSLTATYEQYF

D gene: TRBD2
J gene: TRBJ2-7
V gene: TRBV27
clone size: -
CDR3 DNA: TGTGCCAGCAGTCCCGTCAGCGGGAGAGGGCCTTACGAGCAGTACTTC
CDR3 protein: CASSPVSGRGPYEQYF

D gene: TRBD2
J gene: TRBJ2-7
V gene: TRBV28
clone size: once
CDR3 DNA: TGTGCCAGCAGTACCGGGACTAGGAATCACGAGCAGTACTTC
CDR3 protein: CASSTGTRNHEQYF

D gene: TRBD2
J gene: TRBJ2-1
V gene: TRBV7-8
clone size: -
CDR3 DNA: TGTGCCAGCAGCTTAGCACTAGCGGGAGTAGAAGGTGAGCAGTTCTTC
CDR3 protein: CASSLALAGVEGEQFF

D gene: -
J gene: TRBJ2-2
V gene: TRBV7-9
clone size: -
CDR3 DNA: TGTGCCAGCAGCTTGGGGACGAACACCGGGGAGCTGTTTTTT
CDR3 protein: CASSLGTNTGELFF

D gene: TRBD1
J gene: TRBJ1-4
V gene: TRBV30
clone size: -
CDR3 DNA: TGTGCCTGGAGTTTGGTTACAGGGGGCGGAAAACTGTTTTTT
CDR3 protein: CAWSLVTGGGKLFF

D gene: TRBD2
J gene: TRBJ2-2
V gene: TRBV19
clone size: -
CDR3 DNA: TGTGCCAGTAGTATACGTAGCGGGATGATGAACACCGGGGAGCTGTTTTTT
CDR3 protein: CASSIRSGMMNTGELFF